These T cell receptor beta chains were read from a single sample in a study of T cell repertoires in cytomegalovirus infection. TCRdb redid the calling of the reads with MiXCR, one entry per CDR3 protein. The sample yields over 150,000 distinct CDR3 sequences, around an eighth seen once. The sample taken for sequencing was PBMCs. The source is a human donor in good health (CMV status not recorded). Some clones in this sample may be carry-over from other donors' samples. Each CDR3 is given with its conserved first and last residue. Each record gives: clone size, V gene, D gene, J gene, CDR3 protein, CDR3 DNA. The D gene is left open where the match is weak. Size values are once, few and many counts, or a class for expanded clones, and some rows have none.

>.|TRBV5-4|TRBD2|TRBJ2-1
CASTSSGRAGVEQFF
TGTGCCAGCACCTCTAGCGGGAGGGCCGGGGTTGAGCAGTTCTTC
>.|TRBV2|.|TRBJ2-3
CASSEARTAPDTQYF
TGTGCCAGCAGTGAAGCCAGGACTGCGCCAGATACGCAGTATTTT
>.|TRBV5-1|.|TRBJ2-5
CASSPDSRKETQYF
TGCGCCAGCAGCCCGGACTCAAGGAAAGAGACCCAGTACTTC
>many|TRBV7-9|.|TRBJ1-5
CASSFLGDSNQPQHF
TGTGCCAGCAGCTTTCTTGGTGATAGCAATCAGCCCCAGCATTTT
>.|TRBV27|.|TRBJ1-5
CASRPSSSLNQPQHF
TGTGCCAGCAGGCCGAGTAGTAGCCTAAATCAGCCCCAGCATTTT
>.|TRBV6-2/TRBV6-3|.|TRBJ1-1
CASNPRGGGSEAFF
TGTGCCAGCAACCCCAGGGGTGGCGGATCTGAAGCTTTCTTT
>many|TRBV7-2|.|TRBJ2-7
CASSSPRGLISYEQYF
TGTGCCAGCAGCTCACCCCGGGGACTCATCTCCTACGAGCAGTACTTC
>.|TRBV6-6|.|TRBJ1-2
CASLTSGTGEYGYTF
TGTGCCAGCCTAACTTCGGGGACGGGGGAGTATGGCTACACCTTC
>.|TRBV5-6|.|TRBJ2-7
CASSSTGRNEQYF
TGTGCCAGCAGCTCGACAGGTCGGAACGAGCAGTACTTC
>.|TRBV20-1|TRBD2|TRBJ2-1
CSATSAGGEPESSYNEQFF
TGCAGTGCCACCTCGGCGGGAGGGGAACCCGAGAGCTCCTACAATGAGCAGTTCTTC
>.|TRBV7-3|.|TRBJ1-2
CASSPDGGRDYGYTF
TGTGCCAGCAGCCCGGACGGGGGGCGAGACTATGGCTACACCTTC
>few|TRBV11-1|.|TRBJ2-7
CASRADPSYEQYF
TGTGCCAGCCGGGCCGACCCGTCCTACGAGCAGTACTTC
>.|TRBV27|TRBD1|TRBJ2-2
CASSKTGALNTGELFF
TGTGCCAGCAGTAAAACAGGGGCCTTGAACACCGGGGAGCTGTTTTTT
>few|TRBV6-2/TRBV6-3|TRBD2|TRBJ2-3
CASSYIPSGRYTDTQYF
TGTGCCAGCAGTTACATTCCTAGCGGGAGGTATACAGATACGCAGTATTTT
>many|TRBV7-8|.|TRBJ1-5
CASSLVGGQRPQHF
TGTGCCAGCAGCTTAGTTGGCGGTCAGAGGCCCCAGCATTTT
>many|TRBV12-3/TRBV12-4|TRBD1|TRBJ1-4
CASSLQGHNEKLFF
TGTGCCAGCAGCCTACAGGGGCATAATGAAAAACTGTTTTTT
>many|TRBV7-2|TRBD1|TRBJ2-5
CASSFPGGETQYF
TGTGCCAGCAGCTTCCCAGGGGGAGAGACCCAGTACTTC
>once|TRBV29-1|.|TRBJ2-3
CSALGGYGTDTQYF
TGCAGCGCCCTCGGGGGATACGGCACAGATACGCAGTATTTT
>many|TRBV27|.|TRBJ2-1
CASSYRGGGRLPSSYNEQFF
TGTGCCAGCAGTTATCGAGGGGGGGGGAGACTCCCGAGCTCCTACAATGAGCAGTTCTTC
>few|TRBV15|.|TRBJ1-1
CATSRDPESSNTEAFF
TGTGCCACCAGCAGAGATCCCGAAAGCTCGAACACTGAAGCTTTCTTT
>many|TRBV10-3|.|TRBJ1-1
CAISLDRSSNTEAFF
TGTGCCATCAGCCTAGACAGGTCTTCGAACACTGAAGCTTTCTTT
>many|TRBV28|TRBD1|TRBJ1-2
CASSLPGQGADDYGYTF
TGTGCCAGCAGTCTGCCGGGACAGGGGGCCGATGACTATGGCTACACCTTC
>many|TRBV6-4|.|TRBJ2-6
CASSDSETGSGANVLTF
TGTGCCAGCAGTGACTCAGAGACGGGTTCTGGGGCCAACGTCCTGACTTTC
>few|TRBV20-1|.|TRBJ1-3
CSARDRRGINTIYF
TGCAGTGCTCGAGACCGGCGGGGGATAAACACCATATATTTT
>.|TRBV6-2/TRBV6-3|.|TRBJ1-1
CASSYVRGTVAFF
TGTGCCAGCAGTTACGTCCGGGGAACTGTAGCTTTCTTT
>.|TRBV5-1|TRBD2|TRBJ2-1
CASSLGSGALRNEQFF
TGCGCCAGCAGCTTGGGTAGCGGGGCATTAAGGAATGAGCAGTTCTTC
>.|TRBV3-1|.|TRBJ1-6
CASSRRGGNSPLHF
TGTGCCAGCAGCCGCCGCGGAGGAAATTCACCCCTCCACTTT
>many|TRBV19|.|TRBJ1-2
CASSSRGPGALPGYTF
TGTGCCAGTAGTAGTCGGGGCCCGGGGGCGCTCCCTGGCTACACCTTC
>.|TRBV6-5|.|TRBJ1-2
CASSPSEAYGYTF
TGTGCCAGCAGCCCTTCTGAAGCGTATGGCTACACCTTC
>.|TRBV20-1|.|TRBJ1-5
CSARDGGEVQPQHF
TGCAGTGCTAGAGATGGGGGGGAGGTTCAGCCCCAGCATTTT
>few|TRBV12-3/TRBV12-4|.|TRBJ2-4
CASSPTLGAKNIQYF
TGTGCCAGCAGTCCCACCCTAGGGGCCAAAAACATTCAGTACTTC
>.|TRBV7-9|TRBD1|TRBJ1-5
CASSFGTVKPQHF
TGTGCCAGCAGCTTCGGGACAGTAAAGCCCCAGCATTTT
>many|TRBV29-1|.|TRBJ2-1
CSVARGWDEQFF
TGCAGCGTTGCTCGGGGGTGGGATGAGCAGTTCTTC
>many|TRBV29-1|TRBD1|TRBJ2-1
CSVVLQGAIVNEQFF
TGCAGCGTTGTCCTACAGGGGGCCATCGTCAATGAGCAGTTCTTC
>few|TRBV6-2/TRBV6-3|.|TRBJ2-6
CASSYSGSFSGANVLTF
TGTGCCAGCAGTTACTCGGGTTCGTTCTCTGGGGCCAACGTCCTGACTTTC
>many|TRBV7-2|.|TRBJ2-5
CASSLGTRETQYF
TGTGCCAGCAGCTTAGGGACCCGGGAGACCCAGTACTTC
>few|TRBV20-1|.|TRBJ1-2
CSALISLGGREGYTF
TGCAGTGCTCTCATCAGTCTTGGGGGGCGGGAAGGCTACACCTTC
>few|TRBV6-4|.|TRBJ2-1
CASSDDYRGGSYNEQFF
TGTGCCAGCAGTGACGACTACAGGGGGGGCTCCTACAATGAGCAGTTCTTC
>.|TRBV6-2/TRBV6-3|TRBD2|TRBJ2-7
CAANPAGNTYEQYF
TGTGCTGCCAACCCAGCGGGAAACACCTACGAGCAGTACTTC
>many|TRBV7-3|.|TRBJ2-1
CASSLSLVQGLNEQFF
TGTGCCAGCAGCTTATCCCTCGTTCAGGGGCTCAATGAGCAGTTCTTC
>.|TRBV29-1|.|TRBJ2-7
CSVEDRSKQVYEQYF
TGCAGCGTTGAAGATCGATCAAAACAGGTCTACGAGCAGTACTTC
>once|TRBV5-6|TRBD2|TRBJ2-7
CASSRGGNPYEQYF
TGTGCCAGCAGCCGGGGGGGAAACCCCTACGAGCAGTACTTC
>.|TRBV12-3/TRBV12-4|TRBD1|TRBJ1-6
CASSLRGRNSPLHF
TGTGCCAGCAGTCTAAGGGGGCGGAATTCACCCCTCCACTTT
>.|TRBV20-1|.|TRBJ1-4
CSAGFANTQNWIGEKLFF
TGCAGTGCTGGATTCGCTAATACCCAAAATTGGATAGGTGAAAAACTGTTTTTT
>.|TRBV4-3|.|TRBJ1-1
CASSQHILTLNTEAFF
TGCGCCAGCAGCCAACACATCCTTACACTGAACACTGAAGCTTTCTTT
>many|TRBV10-3|.|TRBJ2-1
CAITPVKDNEQFF
TGTGCCATCACCCCGGTCAAGGACAATGAGCAGTTCTTC
>few|TRBV6-2/TRBV6-3|TRBD1|TRBJ1-6
CASKPGQGRYSPLHF
TGTGCCAGCAAGCCGGGACAGGGGCGATATTCACCCCTCCACTTT
>many|TRBV19|.|TRBJ1-4
CASSIGQGLTNEKLFF
TGTGCCAGTAGTATCGGCCAGGGTCTTACTAATGAAAAACTGTTTTTT
>few|TRBV7-3|.|TRBJ1-2
CASSLIGGDGYTF
TGTGCCAGCAGCTTAATCGGCGGCGATGGCTACACCTTC
>.|TRBV5-1|.|TRBJ1-1
CASSLRWETEAFF
TGCGCCAGCAGCTTGCGATGGGAAACTGAAGCTTTCTTT
>few|TRBV19|.|TRBJ1-1
CASSIIGDTEAFF
TGTGCCAGTAGTATTATCGGAGACACTGAAGCTTTCTTT
>many|TRBV7-2|.|TRBJ1-5
CASSLVSVAGSNQPQHF
TGTGCCAGCAGCTTAGTATCGGTGGCAGGCTCAAATCAGCCCCAGCATTTT
>few|TRBV7-9|.|TRBJ2-5
CATSGGAETQYF
TGTGCCACCTCCGGCGGTGCGGAGACCCAGTACTTC
>many|TRBV7-3|TRBD2|TRBJ2-1
CASSPTSGRRNEQFF
TGTGCCAGCAGTCCGACTAGCGGGAGACGCAATGAGCAGTTCTTC